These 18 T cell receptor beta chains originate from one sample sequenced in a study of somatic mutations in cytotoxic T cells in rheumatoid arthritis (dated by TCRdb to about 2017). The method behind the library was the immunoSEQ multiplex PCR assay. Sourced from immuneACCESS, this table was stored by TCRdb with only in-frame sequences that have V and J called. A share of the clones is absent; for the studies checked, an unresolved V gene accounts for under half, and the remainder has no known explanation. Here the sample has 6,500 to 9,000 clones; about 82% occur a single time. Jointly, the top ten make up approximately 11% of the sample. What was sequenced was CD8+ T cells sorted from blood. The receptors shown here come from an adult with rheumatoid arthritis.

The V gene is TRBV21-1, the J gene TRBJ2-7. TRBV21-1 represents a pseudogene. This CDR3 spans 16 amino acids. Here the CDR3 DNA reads TGTGCCAGCCGCACTCATTATGTAGGACCAAACTACGAGCAGTACTTC. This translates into CASRTHYVGPNYEQYF.

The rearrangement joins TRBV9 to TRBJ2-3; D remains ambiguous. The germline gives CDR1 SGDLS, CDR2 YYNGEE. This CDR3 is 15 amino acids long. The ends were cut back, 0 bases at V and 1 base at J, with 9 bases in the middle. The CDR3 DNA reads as TGTGCCAGCAGCGTAGAGGCGGCCCGCACAGATACGCAGTATTTT. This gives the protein CASSVEAARTDTQYF.

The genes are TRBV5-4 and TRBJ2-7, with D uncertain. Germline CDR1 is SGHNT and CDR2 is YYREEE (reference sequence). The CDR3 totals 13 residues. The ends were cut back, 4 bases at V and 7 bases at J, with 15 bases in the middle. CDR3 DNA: TGTGCCAGCAGCGCAGACATCTTCGCAGAGCAGTACGTC. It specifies CASSADIFAEQYV.

The CDR3 loop is CASGRASGETQYF. CDR3 DNA sequence: TGTGCCAGCGGCCGAGCGTCGGGGGAGACCCAGTACTTC. This chain uses TRBV6-1 with TRBJ2-5; TRBD2 is a possible D gene (5 bases). CDR3 length equals 13 residues. V was pared by 8 bases and J by 5 bases, with 15 bases between. In germline, CDR1 is MNHNS, CDR2 SASEGT.

The CDR3 protein is CASRGQGSGTEAFF. The CDR3 region has the DNA TGTGCCAGTAGGGGACAGGGAAGTGGAACTGAAGCTTTCTTT. J is TRBJ1-1 and V is TRBV19; TRBD1 matches at 9 bases. J lost 5 bases, V lost 6 bases, and 7 bases had no gene match. The CDR3 spans 14 residues. Germline V CDR1 and CDR2: LNHDA, SQIVND (reference sequence).

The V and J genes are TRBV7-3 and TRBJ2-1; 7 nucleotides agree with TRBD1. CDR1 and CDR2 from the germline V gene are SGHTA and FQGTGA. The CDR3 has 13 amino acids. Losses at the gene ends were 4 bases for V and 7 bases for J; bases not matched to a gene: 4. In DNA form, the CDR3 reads TGTGCCAGCAGCTCCACAGGGGTAAATGAGCAGTTCTTC. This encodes CASSSTGVNEQFF.

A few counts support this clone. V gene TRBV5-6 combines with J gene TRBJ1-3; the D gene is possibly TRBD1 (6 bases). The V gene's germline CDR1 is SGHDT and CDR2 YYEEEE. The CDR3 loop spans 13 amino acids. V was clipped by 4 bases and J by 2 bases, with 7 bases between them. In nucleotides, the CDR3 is TGTGCCAGCAGCCGGACAGCTGGAAACACCATATATTTT. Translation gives CASSRTAGNTIYF. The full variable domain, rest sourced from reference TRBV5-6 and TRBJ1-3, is DAGVTQSPTHLIKTRGQQVTLRCSPKSGHDTVSWYQQALGQGPQFIFQYYEEEERQRGNFPDRFSGHQFPNYSSELNVNALLLGDSALYLCASSRTAGNTIYFGEGSWLTVV.

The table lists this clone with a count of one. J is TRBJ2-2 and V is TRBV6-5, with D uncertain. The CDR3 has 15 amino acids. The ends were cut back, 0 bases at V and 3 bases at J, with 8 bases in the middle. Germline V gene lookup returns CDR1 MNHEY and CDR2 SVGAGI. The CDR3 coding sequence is TGTGCCAGCAGTTACTCGTCCCGCTACACCGGGGAGCTGTTTTTT. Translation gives CASSYSSRYTGELFF.

CDR3 sequence: CASSPLQGEAFF. The CDR3 DNA sequence: TGTGCCAGCTCACCCCTACAGGGTGAAGCTTTCTTT. V and J are TRBV18 and TRBJ1-1; weak D call: TRBD1 (6 bases). The V gene's germline CDR1 is KGHSH and CDR2 LQKENI. The germline V and J ends were trimmed by 3 bases and 7 bases, with 9 bases remaining between them. The CDR3 is 12 amino acids.

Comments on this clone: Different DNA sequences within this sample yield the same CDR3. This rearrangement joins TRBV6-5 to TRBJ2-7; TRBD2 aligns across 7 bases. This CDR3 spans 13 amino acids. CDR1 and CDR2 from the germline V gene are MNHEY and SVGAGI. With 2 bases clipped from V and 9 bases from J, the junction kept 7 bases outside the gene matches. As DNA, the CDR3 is TGTGCCAGCAGTTACAAACGGTCTAGCGGGCAGTACTTC. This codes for CASSYKRSSGQYF.

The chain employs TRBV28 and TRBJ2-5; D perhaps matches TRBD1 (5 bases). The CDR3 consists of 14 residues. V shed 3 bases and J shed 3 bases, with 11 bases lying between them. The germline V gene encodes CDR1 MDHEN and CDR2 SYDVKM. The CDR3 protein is CASSLGFREETQYF. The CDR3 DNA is TGTGCCAGCAGTTTGGGGTTCAGGGAAGAGACCCAGTACTTC.

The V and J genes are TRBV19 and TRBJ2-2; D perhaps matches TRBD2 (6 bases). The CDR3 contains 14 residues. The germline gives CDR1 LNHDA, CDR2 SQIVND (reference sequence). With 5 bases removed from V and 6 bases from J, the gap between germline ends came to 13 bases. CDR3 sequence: CASSSRRAPGELFF. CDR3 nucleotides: TGTGCCAGTAGTTCCCGGAGGGCTCCCGGGGAGCTGTTTTTT.

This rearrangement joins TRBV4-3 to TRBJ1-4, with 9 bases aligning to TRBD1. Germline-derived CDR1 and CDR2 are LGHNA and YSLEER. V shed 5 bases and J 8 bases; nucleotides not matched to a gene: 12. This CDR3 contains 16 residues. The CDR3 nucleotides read TGCGCCAGCAGCTCGCAAACCGGGACAGGGTGGGAAAAACTGTTTTTT. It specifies CASSSQTGTGWEKLFF.

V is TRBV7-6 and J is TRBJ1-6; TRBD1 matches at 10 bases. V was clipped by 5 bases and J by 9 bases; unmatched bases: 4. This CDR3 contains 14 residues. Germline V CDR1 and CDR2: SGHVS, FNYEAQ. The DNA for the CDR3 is TGTGCCAGCAGCATGACAGGGGGCCCTTCACCCCTCCACTTT. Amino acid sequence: CASSMTGGPSPLHF.

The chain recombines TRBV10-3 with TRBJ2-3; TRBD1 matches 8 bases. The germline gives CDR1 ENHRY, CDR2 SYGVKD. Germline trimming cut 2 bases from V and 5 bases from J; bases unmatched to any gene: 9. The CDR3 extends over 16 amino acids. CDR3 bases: TGTGCCATCAGTGAGCAACAGGGGGAGGTAGGAGATACGCAGTATTTT. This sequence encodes CAISEQQGEVGDTQYF.

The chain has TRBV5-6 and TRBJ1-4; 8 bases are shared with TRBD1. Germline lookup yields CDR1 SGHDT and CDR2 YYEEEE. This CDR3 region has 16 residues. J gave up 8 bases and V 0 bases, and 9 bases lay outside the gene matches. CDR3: CASSLAWTGREEKLFF. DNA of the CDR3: TGTGCCAGCAGCTTGGCCTGGACAGGGAGGGAAGAAAAACTGTTTTTT.

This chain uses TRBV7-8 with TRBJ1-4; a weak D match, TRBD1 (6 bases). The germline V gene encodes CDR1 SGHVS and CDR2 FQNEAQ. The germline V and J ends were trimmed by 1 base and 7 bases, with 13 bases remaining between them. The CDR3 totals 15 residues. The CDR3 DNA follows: TGTGCCAGCAGCTTAGAAGGGACAAGGGGTGAAAAACTGTTTTTT. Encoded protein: CASSLEGTRGEKLFF.

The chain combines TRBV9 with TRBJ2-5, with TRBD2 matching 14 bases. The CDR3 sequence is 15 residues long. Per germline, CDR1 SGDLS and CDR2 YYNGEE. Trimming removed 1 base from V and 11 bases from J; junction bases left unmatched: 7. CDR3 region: CASSVSGLAGVEQYF. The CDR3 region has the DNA TGTGCCAGCAGCGTATCGGGACTAGCGGGGGTTGAGCAGTACTTC.